A selection of T cell receptor beta chains follows, all from one sample in a study of shared clonotypes between healthy human individuals. Assay: immunoSEQ multiplex PCR; the TCRdb copy retains only in-frame clones and omits some. The repertoire holds 2,500,000 or so clones, with more than 80% as singletons. Sequences were obtained from naive CD4+ T cells sorted from blood. These TCRs come from a young man in good health. The CDR3 runs from the conserved cysteine through the conserved F or W. D genes are given only for firm matches. Expanded clones are given a class, and other clones once, few, many or no size at all.

>.|.|TRBJ1-2|TRBV19
CASSIPGEDGYTF
TGTGCCAGTAGTATCCCCGGGGAGGATGGCTACACCTTC
>.|.|TRBJ1-5|TRBV7-8
CASSLAEQGNQPQHF
TGTGCCAGCAGCTTAGCGGAACAGGGAAATCAGCCCCAGCATTTT
>.|.|TRBJ2-2|TRBV7-9
CASSSTETGELFF
TGTGCCAGCAGCTCTACAGAAACCGGGGAGCTGTTTTTT
>.|.|TRBJ2-1|TRBV2
CASRWTAYNEQFF
TGTGCCAGTCGGTGGACTGCCTACAATGAGCAGTTCTTC
>.|.|TRBJ2-7|TRBV28
CASSLQLEGEQYF
TGTGCCAGCAGTTTACAACTCGAGGGCGAGCAGTACTTC
>.|.|TRBJ1-5|TRBV30
CAWRSDSNQPQHF
TGTGCCTGGAGATCGGATAGCAATCAGCCCCAGCATTTT
>.|.|TRBJ2-1|TRBV7-2
CASSFGTQYNEQFF
TGTGCCAGCAGCTTCGGGACACAGTACAATGAGCAGTTCTTC
>TRBD1|.|TRBJ2-2|TRBV5-1
CASSPIPGQGNTGELFF
TGCGCCAGCAGCCCGATTCCGGGACAGGGTAACACCGGGGAGCTGTTTTTT
>.|.|TRBJ2-1|TRBV18
CASSSEQGNEQFF
TGTGCCAGCTCATCAGAACAGGGCAATGAGCAGTTCTTC
>TRBD1|few|TRBJ1-5|TRBV4-1
CASSHVDRVSNQPQHF
TGCGCCAGCAGCCATGTGGACAGGGTAAGCAATCAGCCCCAGCATTTT
>TRBD2|.|TRBJ2-2|TRBV7-2
CASSRLAGGPRTGELFF
TGTGCCAGCAGCCGTCTAGCGGGGGGGCCGAGGACCGGGGAGCTGTTTTTT
>.|.|TRBJ2-7|TRBV18
CASSPSGSSYEQYF
TGTGCCAGCTCTCCAAGCGGTAGCTCCTACGAGCAGTACTTC
>TRBD1|.|TRBJ2-1|TRBV5-1
CASSATGESYNEQFF
TGCGCCAGCAGCGCGACAGGGGAATCCTACAATGAGCAGTTCTTC
>.|.|TRBJ1-1|TRBV5-1
CASSPGRPNTEAFF
TGCGCCAGCAGCCCGGGCAGGCCGAACACTGAAGCTTTCTTT
>.|.|TRBJ2-2|TRBV7-3
CASSLPSAGTEELFF
TGTGCCAGCAGCTTACCCTCGGCGGGGACCGAGGAGCTGTTTTTT